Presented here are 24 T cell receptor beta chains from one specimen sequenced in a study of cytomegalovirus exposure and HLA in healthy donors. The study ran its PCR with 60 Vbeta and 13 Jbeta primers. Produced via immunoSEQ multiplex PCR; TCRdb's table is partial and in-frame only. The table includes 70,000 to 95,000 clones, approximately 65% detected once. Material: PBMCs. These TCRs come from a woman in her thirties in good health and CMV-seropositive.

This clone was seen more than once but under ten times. The CDR3 reads CASSFSQFNSGNTIYF. The DNA of the CDR3 is TGTGCCAGCAGCTTCTCCCAGTTTAATTCTGGAAACACCATATATTTT. The chain couples TRBV13 to TRBJ1-3, with D unresolved. The CDR3 runs 16 residues. The V end was cut by 3 bases, the J end by 1 base, with 13 bases between. From germline, CDR1 is PRHDT and CDR2 FYEKMQ (reference sequence).

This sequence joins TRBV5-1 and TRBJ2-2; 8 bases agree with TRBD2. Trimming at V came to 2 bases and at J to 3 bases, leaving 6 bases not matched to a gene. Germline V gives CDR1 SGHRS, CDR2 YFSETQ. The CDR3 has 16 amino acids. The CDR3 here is CASSFLAGRDTGELFF. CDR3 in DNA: TGCGCCAGCAGCTTCTTAGCGGGGAGGGACACCGGGGAGCTGTTTTTT.

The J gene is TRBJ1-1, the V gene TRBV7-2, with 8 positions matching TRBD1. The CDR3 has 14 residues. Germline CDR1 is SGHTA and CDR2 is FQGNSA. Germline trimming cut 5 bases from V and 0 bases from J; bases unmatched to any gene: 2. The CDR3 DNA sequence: TGTGCCAGCAGCGGGACAGGCATGAACACTGAAGCTTTCTTT. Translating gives CASSGTGMNTEAFF.

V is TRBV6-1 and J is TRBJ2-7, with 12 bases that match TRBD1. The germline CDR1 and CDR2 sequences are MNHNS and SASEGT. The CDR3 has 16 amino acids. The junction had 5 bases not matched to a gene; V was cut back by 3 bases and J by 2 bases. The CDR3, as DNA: TGTGCCAGCAGTGATTTCGGGACAGGGGGCACCTACGAGCAGTACTTC. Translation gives CASSDFGTGGTYEQYF.

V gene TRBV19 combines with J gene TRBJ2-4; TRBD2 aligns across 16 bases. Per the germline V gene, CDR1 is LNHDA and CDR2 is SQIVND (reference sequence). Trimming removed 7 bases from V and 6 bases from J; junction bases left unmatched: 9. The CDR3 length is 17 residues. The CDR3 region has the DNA TGTGCCAGTACAGGGACTAGCGGGGGGGCCCTCCCAAACATTCAGTACTTC. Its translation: CASTGTSGGALPNIQYF.

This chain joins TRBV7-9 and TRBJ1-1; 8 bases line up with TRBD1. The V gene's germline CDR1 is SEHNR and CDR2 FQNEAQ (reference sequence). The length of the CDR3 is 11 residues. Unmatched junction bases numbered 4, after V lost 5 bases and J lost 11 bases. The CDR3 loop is CASSRTGYAFF. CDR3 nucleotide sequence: TGTGCCAGCAGCCGGACAGGGTACGCTTTCTTT.

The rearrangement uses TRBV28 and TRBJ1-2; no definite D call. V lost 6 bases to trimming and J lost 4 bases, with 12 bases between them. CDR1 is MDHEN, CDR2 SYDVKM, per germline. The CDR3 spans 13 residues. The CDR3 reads CASRSQRFYGYTF. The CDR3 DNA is TGTGCCAGCAGAAGTCAGCGTTTCTATGGCTACACCTTC.

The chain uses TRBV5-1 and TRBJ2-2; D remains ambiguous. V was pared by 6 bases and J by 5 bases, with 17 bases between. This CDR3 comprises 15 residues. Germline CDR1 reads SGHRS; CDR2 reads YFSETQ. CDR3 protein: CASTLFTPRTGELFF. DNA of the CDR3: TGCGCCAGCACACTTTTCACCCCGCGAACCGGGGAGCTGTTTTTT.

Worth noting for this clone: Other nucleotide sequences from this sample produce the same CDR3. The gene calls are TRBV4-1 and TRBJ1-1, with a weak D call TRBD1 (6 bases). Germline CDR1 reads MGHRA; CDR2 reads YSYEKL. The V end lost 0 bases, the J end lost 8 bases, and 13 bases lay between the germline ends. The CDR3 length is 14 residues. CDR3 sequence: CASSQDRGLVEAFF. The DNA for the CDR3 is TGCGCCAGCAGCCAAGATAGGGGGTTAGTGGAAGCTTTCTTT.

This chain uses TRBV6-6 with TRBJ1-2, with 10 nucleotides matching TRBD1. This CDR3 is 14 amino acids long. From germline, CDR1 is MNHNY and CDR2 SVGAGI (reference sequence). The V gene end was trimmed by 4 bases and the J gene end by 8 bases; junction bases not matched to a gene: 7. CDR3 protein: CASSSQGTGEGYTF. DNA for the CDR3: TGTGCCAGCAGTTCACAAGGGACAGGGGAGGGCTACACCTTC.

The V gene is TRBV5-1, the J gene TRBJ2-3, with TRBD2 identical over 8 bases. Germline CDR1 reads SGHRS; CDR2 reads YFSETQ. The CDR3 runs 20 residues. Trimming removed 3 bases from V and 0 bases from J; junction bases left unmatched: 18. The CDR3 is CASSSATSATLTGSTDTQYF. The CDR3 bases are TGCGCCAGCAGCTCGGCGACTAGCGCGACGTTAACCGGAAGCACAGATACGCAGTATTTT. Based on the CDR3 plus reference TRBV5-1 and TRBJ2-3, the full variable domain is KAGVTQTPRYLIKTRGQQVTLSCSPISGHRSVSWYQQTPGQGLQFLFEYFSETQRNKGNFPGRFSGRQFSNSRSEMNVSTLELGDSALYLCASSSATSATLTGSTDTQYFGPGTRLTVL.

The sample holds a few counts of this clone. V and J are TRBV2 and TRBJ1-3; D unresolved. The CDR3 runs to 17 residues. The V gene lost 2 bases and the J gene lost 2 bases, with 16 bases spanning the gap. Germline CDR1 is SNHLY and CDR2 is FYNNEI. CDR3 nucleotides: TGTGCCAGCAGTGAACCCAGTTTTGCACAAACTGGAAACACCATATATTTT. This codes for CASSEPSFAQTGNTIYF.

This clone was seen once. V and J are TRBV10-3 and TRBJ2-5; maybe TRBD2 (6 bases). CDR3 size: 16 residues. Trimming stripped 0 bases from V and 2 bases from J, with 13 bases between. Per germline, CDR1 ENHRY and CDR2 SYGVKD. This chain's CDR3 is CAISESREFPQETQYF. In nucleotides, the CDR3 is TGTGCCATCAGTGAGTCGCGGGAATTCCCTCAAGAGACCCAGTACTTC.

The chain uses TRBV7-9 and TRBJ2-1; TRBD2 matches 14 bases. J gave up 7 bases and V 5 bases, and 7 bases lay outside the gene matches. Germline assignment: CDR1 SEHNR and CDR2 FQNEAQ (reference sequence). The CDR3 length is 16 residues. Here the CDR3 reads CASSAIGLAGGNEQFF. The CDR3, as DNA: TGTGCCAGCAGCGCCATTGGACTAGCGGGGGGTAATGAGCAGTTCTTC.

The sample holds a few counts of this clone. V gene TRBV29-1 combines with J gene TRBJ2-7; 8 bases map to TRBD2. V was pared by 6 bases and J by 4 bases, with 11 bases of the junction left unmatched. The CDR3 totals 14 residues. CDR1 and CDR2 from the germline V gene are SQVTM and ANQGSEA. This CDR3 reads CSVRGSAGDYEQYF. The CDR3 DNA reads TGCAGCGTCCGTGGTTCAGCGGGAGATTACGAGCAGTACTTC.

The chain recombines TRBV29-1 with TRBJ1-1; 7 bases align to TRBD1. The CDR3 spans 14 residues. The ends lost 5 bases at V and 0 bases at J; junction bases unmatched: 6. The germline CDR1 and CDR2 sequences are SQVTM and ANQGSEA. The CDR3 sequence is CSVTLTGVNTEAFF. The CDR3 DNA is TGCAGCGTTACGTTAACAGGGGTGAACACTGAAGCTTTCTTT.

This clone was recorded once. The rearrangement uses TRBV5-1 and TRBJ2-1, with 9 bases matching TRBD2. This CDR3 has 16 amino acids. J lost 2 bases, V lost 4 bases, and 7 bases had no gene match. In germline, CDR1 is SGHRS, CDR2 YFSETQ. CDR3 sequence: CASSRQSSGTYNEQFF. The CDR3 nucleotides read TGCGCCAGCAGCAGACAGTCTAGCGGGACCTACAATGAGCAGTTCTTC.

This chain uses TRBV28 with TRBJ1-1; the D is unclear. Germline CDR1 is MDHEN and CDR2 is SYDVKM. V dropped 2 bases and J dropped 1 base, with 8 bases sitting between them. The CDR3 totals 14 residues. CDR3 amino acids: CASSLQRGNTEAFF. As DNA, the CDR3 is TGTGCCAGCAGTTTACAACGGGGGAACACTGAAGCTTTCTTT.

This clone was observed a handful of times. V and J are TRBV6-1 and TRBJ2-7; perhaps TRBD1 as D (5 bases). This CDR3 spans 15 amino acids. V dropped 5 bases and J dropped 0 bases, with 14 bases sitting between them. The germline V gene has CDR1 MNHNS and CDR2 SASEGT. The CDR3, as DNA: TGTGCCAGCAGTACAGGTAGACTGAGCTCCTACGAGCAGTACTTC. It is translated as CASSTGRLSSYEQYF.

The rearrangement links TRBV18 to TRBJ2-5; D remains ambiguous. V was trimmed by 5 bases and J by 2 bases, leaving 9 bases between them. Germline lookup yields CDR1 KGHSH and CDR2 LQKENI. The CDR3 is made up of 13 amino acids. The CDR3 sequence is CASSGARQETQYF. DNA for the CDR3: TGTGCCAGCTCAGGAGCGCGGCAAGAGACCCAGTACTTC.

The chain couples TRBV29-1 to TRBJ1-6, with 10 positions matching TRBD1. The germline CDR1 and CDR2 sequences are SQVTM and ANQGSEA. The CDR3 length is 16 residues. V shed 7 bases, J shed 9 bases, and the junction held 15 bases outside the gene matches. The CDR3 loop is CSDQLQGQGEGSPLHF. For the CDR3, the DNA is TGCAGCGATCAACTCCAAGGACAGGGGGAGGGTTCACCCCTCCACTTT.

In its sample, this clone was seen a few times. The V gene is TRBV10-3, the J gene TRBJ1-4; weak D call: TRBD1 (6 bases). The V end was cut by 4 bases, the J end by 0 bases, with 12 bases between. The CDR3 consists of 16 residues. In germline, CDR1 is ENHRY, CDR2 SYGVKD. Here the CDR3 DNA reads TGTGCCATCAGTGGGGGCAGGGGCGCAACTAATGAAAAACTGTTTTTT. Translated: CAISGGRGATNEKLFF.

The CDR3 coding sequence is TGTGCCAGCAGTGACTCAAAGAGCGGGGGGGCGGATGAGCAGTTCTTC. It translates to CASSDSKSGGADEQFF. V and J are TRBV6-4 and TRBJ2-1; TRBD2 matches at 10 bases. V shed 0 bases, J shed 8 bases, and the junction held 7 bases outside the gene matches. Germline V lookup: CDR1 MRHNA, CDR2 SNTAGT. The CDR3 is 16 amino acids.

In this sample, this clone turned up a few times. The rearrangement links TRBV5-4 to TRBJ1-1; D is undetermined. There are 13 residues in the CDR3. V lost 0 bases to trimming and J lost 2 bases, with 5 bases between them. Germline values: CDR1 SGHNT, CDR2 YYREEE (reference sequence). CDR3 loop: CASSLARNTEAFF. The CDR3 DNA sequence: TGTGCCAGCAGCTTGGCCCGTAACACTGAAGCTTTCTTT.